The rows below give T cell receptor beta chains drawn from one sample of a study of human T cells and chemical hapten exposure. TCRdb re-called the RACE reads through MiXCR, storing one row per CDR3 protein. The sample lists approximately 81,000 distinct CDR3 sequences; roughly 8.6% were seen once. Sequences were obtained from whole blood. Receptors were obtained from a male donor in good health. Some clones in this sample may be carry-over from other donors' samples. Each CDR3 is given with its conserved first and last residue. The order of the fields is D gene, J gene, clone size, V gene, CDR3 protein, CDR3 DNA. D genes are given only for firm matches. Where a row states a size, it is once, few, many or the class of an expanded clone; other rows omit it.

d_call: NA
j_call: TRBJ1-1
clone_size: NA
v_call: TRBV20-1
cdr3_aa: CSASTSLNTEAFF
cdr3_nt: TGCAGTGCTAGCACCTCCTTGAACACTGAAGCTTTCTTT

d_call: NA
j_call: TRBJ1-3
clone_size: NA
v_call: TRBV14
cdr3_aa: CASSPGDGSGNTIYF
cdr3_nt: TGTGCCAGCAGCCCCGGAGATGGCTCTGGAAACACCATATATTTT

d_call: TRBD1
j_call: TRBJ1-1
clone_size: NA
v_call: TRBV3-1
cdr3_aa: CASSLTAGTGTSLRTEAFF
cdr3_nt: TGTGCCAGCAGCCTCACCGCCGGGACAGGGACCTCTCTACGGACTGAAGCTTTCTTT

d_call: NA
j_call: TRBJ1-5
clone_size: few
v_call: TRBV14
cdr3_aa: CASSQGGAQPQHF
cdr3_nt: TGTGCCAGCAGCCAAGGTGGGGCCCAGCCCCAGCATTTT

d_call: NA
j_call: TRBJ1-1
clone_size: NA
v_call: TRBV20-1
cdr3_aa: CSAGSTMNTEAFF
cdr3_nt: TGCAGTGCTGGCAGTACTATGAACACTGAAGCTTTCTTT

d_call: TRBD1
j_call: TRBJ1-2
clone_size: many
v_call: TRBV5-1
cdr3_aa: CASSLARDSGGGYTF
cdr3_nt: TGCGCCAGCAGCTTAGCCAGGGACAGCGGCGGTGGCTACACCTTC

d_call: NA
j_call: TRBJ2-7
clone_size: few
v_call: TRBV18
cdr3_aa: CASSAGGDYEQYF
cdr3_nt: TGTGCCAGCTCAGCCGGAGGGGACTACGAGCAGTACTTC

d_call: TRBD1
j_call: TRBJ1-2
clone_size: few
v_call: TRBV6-6
cdr3_aa: CASSLPGGSHGYTF
cdr3_nt: TGTGCCAGCAGTTTACCAGGGGGGTCCCATGGCTACACCTTC

d_call: NA
j_call: TRBJ2-1
clone_size: many
v_call: TRBV20-1
cdr3_aa: CSARDSRAYNEQFF
cdr3_nt: TGCAGTGCTAGAGATTCCCGGGCTTACAATGAGCAGTTCTTC

d_call: TRBD1
j_call: TRBJ1-5
clone_size: few
v_call: TRBV27
cdr3_aa: CASRPSGQGIVQPQHF
cdr3_nt: TGTGCCAGCAGGCCTTCGGGACAGGGGATCGTCCAGCCCCAGCATTTT

d_call: NA
j_call: TRBJ1-2
clone_size: many
v_call: TRBV14
cdr3_aa: CASSQQGNYGYTF
cdr3_nt: TGTGCCAGCAGCCAACAGGGGAACTATGGCTACACCTTC

d_call: TRBD2
j_call: TRBJ2-1
clone_size: NA
v_call: TRBV3-1
cdr3_aa: CASTLGLAGGDEQFF
cdr3_nt: TGTGCCAGCACCCTCGGACTAGCGGGAGGGGATGAGCAGTTCTTC

d_call: NA
j_call: TRBJ1-5
clone_size: NA
v_call: TRBV29-1
cdr3_aa: CSVPGGFTEPQHF
cdr3_nt: TGCAGCGTCCCTGGGGGCTTTACGGAGCCCCAGCATTTT

d_call: NA
j_call: TRBJ2-7
clone_size: few
v_call: TRBV20-1
cdr3_aa: CSARDGGGGFYEQYF
cdr3_nt: TGCAGTGCTAGAGATGGGGGAGGGGGCTTCTACGAGCAGTACTTC

d_call: NA
j_call: TRBJ2-6
clone_size: few
v_call: TRBV6-4
cdr3_aa: CASSEHNSGANVLTF
cdr3_nt: TGTGCCAGCAGTGAACACAACTCTGGGGCCAACGTCCTGACTTTC

d_call: NA
j_call: TRBJ2-6
clone_size: NA
v_call: TRBV12-3/TRBV12-4
cdr3_aa: CASSYWDSGANVLTF
cdr3_nt: TGTGCCAGCAGTTACTGGGACTCTGGGGCCAACGTCCTGACTTTC

d_call: NA
j_call: TRBJ1-2
clone_size: many
v_call: TRBV20-1
cdr3_aa: CSARGDLANYGYTF
cdr3_nt: TGCAGTGCTAGGGGGGATTTAGCTAACTATGGCTACACCTTC

d_call: TRBD1
j_call: TRBJ1-1
clone_size: NA
v_call: TRBV29-1
cdr3_aa: CSVARGQGGTEAFF
cdr3_nt: TGCAGCGTGGCGAGGGGACAGGGGGGGACTGAAGCTTTCTTT

d_call: TRBD1
j_call: TRBJ1-2
clone_size: many
v_call: TRBV20-1
cdr3_aa: CSADPGQVNYGYTF
cdr3_nt: TGCAGTGCTGACCCGGGACAGGTTAACTATGGCTACACCTTC

d_call: TRBD1
j_call: TRBJ1-4
clone_size: few
v_call: TRBV3-1
cdr3_aa: CASSEGQEYEKLFF
cdr3_nt: TGTGCCAGCAGCGAAGGACAGGAATATGAAAAACTGTTTTTT

d_call: NA
j_call: TRBJ1-1
clone_size: NA
v_call: TRBV11-1
cdr3_aa: CASPQGDTEAFF
cdr3_nt: TGTGCCAGCCCGCAAGGAGACACTGAAGCTTTCTTT

d_call: NA
j_call: TRBJ1-2
clone_size: many
v_call: TRBV5-1
cdr3_aa: CASSLEGRENYGYTF
cdr3_nt: TGCGCCAGCAGCTTGGAAGGCAGAGAAAACTATGGCTACACCTTC

d_call: TRBD1
j_call: TRBJ1-1
clone_size: NA
v_call: TRBV5-4
cdr3_aa: CASSLEGQGDTEAFF
cdr3_nt: TGTGCCAGCAGCTTGGAGGGACAGGGCGACACTGAAGCTTTCTTT

d_call: TRBD2
j_call: TRBJ2-7
clone_size: NA
v_call: TRBV7-9
cdr3_aa: CASSSPRTSGGTSYEQYF
cdr3_nt: TGTGCCAGCAGCTCCCCGAGGACTAGCGGGGGTACCTCCTACGAGCAGTACTTC

d_call: NA
j_call: TRBJ1-2
clone_size: NA
v_call: TRBV5-4
cdr3_aa: CASSLDETDYGYTF
cdr3_nt: TGTGCCAGCAGCTTGGATGAGACAGACTATGGCTACACCTTC

d_call: NA
j_call: TRBJ2-3
clone_size: few
v_call: TRBV7-6
cdr3_aa: CASSSPPNFYTQYF
cdr3_nt: TGTGCCAGCAGCTCCCCCCCGAACTTTTATACGCAGTATTTT

d_call: NA
j_call: TRBJ2-3
clone_size: many
v_call: TRBV9
cdr3_aa: CASSVGQAADTQYF
cdr3_nt: TGTGCCAGCAGCGTAGGGCAGGCGGCAGATACGCAGTATTTT

d_call: NA
j_call: TRBJ2-7
clone_size: few
v_call: TRBV6-2/TRBV6-3
cdr3_aa: CASSSMPGGNYEQYF
cdr3_nt: TGTGCCAGCAGTAGCATGCCAGGCGGGAACTACGAGCAGTACTTC

d_call: NA
j_call: TRBJ1-1
clone_size: NA
v_call: TRBV27
cdr3_aa: CASSLRVTENTEAFF
cdr3_nt: TGTGCCAGCAGTTTAAGAGTGACGGAGAACACTGAAGCTTTCTTT

d_call: NA
j_call: TRBJ1-5
clone_size: few
v_call: TRBV19
cdr3_aa: CASSDRGNQPQHF
cdr3_nt: TGTGCCAGTAGTGACCGGGGGAATCAGCCCCAGCATTTT

d_call: NA
j_call: TRBJ1-4
clone_size: NA
v_call: TRBV3-1
cdr3_aa: CASSHPAAGPTLNEKLFF
cdr3_nt: TGTGCCAGCAGCCATCCGGCGGCAGGGCCAACGCTTAATGAAAAACTGTTTTTT

d_call: TRBD1
j_call: TRBJ1-3
clone_size: many
v_call: TRBV12-3/TRBV12-4
cdr3_aa: CASTRGASGNTIYF
cdr3_nt: TGTGCCAGCACCAGGGGGGCGTCTGGAAACACCATATATTTT

d_call: NA
j_call: TRBJ1-1
clone_size: NA
v_call: TRBV6-2/TRBV6-3
cdr3_aa: CASSYSMGGIYTEAFF
cdr3_nt: TGTGCCAGCAGTTACTCGATGGGAGGGATTTACACTGAAGCTTTCTTT

d_call: NA
j_call: TRBJ2-3
clone_size: few
v_call: TRBV2
cdr3_aa: CASSEVGTGADTQYF
cdr3_nt: TGTGCCAGCAGTGAAGTTGGGACGGGAGCGGATACGCAGTATTTT

d_call: NA
j_call: TRBJ1-1
clone_size: few
v_call: TRBV27
cdr3_aa: CASSRGSEAFF
cdr3_nt: TGTGCCAGCAGTAGGGGGTCTGAAGCTTTCTTT

d_call: NA
j_call: TRBJ1-1
clone_size: NA
v_call: TRBV10-3
cdr3_aa: CAISETGSVNTEAFF
cdr3_nt: TGTGCCATCAGTGAAACAGGCTCTGTGAACACTGAAGCTTTCTTT

d_call: TRBD1
j_call: TRBJ1-1
clone_size: few
v_call: TRBV6-5
cdr3_aa: CARYRGNTEAFF
cdr3_nt: TGTGCCCGATACAGGGGAAACACTGAAGCTTTCTTT

d_call: TRBD1
j_call: TRBJ1-2
clone_size: many
v_call: TRBV29-1
cdr3_aa: CSVNGAGGSGYTF
cdr3_nt: TGCAGCGTTAACGGAGCAGGGGGCTCTGGCTACACCTTC

d_call: TRBD1
j_call: TRBJ2-1
clone_size: few
v_call: TRBV7-9
cdr3_aa: CASSLITGTDISYNEQFF
cdr3_nt: TGTGCCAGCAGCTTAATAACCGGGACAGATATCTCCTACAATGAGCAGTTCTTC

d_call: NA
j_call: TRBJ1-5
clone_size: NA
v_call: TRBV5-1
cdr3_aa: CASSLAGRSDQPQHF
cdr3_nt: TGCGCCAGCAGCTTGGCCGGACGTTCGGATCAGCCCCAGCATTTT

d_call: NA
j_call: TRBJ2-1
clone_size: NA
v_call: TRBV10-3
cdr3_aa: CAISELVEQFF
cdr3_nt: TGTGCCATCAGTGAGTTGGTTGAGCAGTTCTTC

d_call: TRBD1
j_call: TRBJ1-1
clone_size: NA
v_call: TRBV20-1
cdr3_aa: CSAGKGANTEAFF
cdr3_nt: TGCAGTGCTGGGAAGGGGGCAAACACTGAAGCTTTCTTT

d_call: NA
j_call: TRBJ2-7
clone_size: once
v_call: TRBV12-3/TRBV12-4
cdr3_aa: CASSSREYYEQYF
cdr3_nt: TGTGCCAGCAGTTCCCGGGAATACTACGAGCAGTACTTC

d_call: TRBD2
j_call: TRBJ2-7
clone_size: few
v_call: TRBV29-1
cdr3_aa: CSGGLAGDARGEQYF
cdr3_nt: TGCAGCGGGGGACTAGCGGGAGACGCAAGGGGCGAGCAGTACTTC